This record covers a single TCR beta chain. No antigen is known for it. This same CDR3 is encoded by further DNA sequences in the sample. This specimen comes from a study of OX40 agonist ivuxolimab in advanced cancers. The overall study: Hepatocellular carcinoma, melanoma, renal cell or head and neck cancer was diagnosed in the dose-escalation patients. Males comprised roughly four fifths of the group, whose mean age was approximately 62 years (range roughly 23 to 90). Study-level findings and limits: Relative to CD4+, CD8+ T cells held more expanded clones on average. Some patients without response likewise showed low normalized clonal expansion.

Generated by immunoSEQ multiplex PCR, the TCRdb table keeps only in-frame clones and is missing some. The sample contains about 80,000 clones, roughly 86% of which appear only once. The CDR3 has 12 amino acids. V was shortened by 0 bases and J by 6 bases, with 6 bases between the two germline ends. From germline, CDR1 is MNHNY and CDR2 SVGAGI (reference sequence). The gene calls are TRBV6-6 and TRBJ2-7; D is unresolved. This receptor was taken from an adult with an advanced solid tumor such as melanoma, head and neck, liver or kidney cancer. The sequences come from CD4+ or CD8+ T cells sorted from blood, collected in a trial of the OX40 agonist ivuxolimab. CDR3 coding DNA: TGTGCCAGCAGTTACTCGGGCGGCGAGCAGTACTTC. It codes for CASSYSGGEQYF.